This TCR beta chain was profiled in a study of identical twins. TCRdb processed the 5' RACE reads anew with MiXCR; each CDR3 protein has one entry. The table lists a few hundred thousand distinct CDR3 sequences, approximately 24% of them singletons. The sample was also reused in another study, on T cells expressing NK-cell markers.

This clonotype was sampled from a woman younger than 30 in good health. The sample comprised CD4+ T cells sorted from blood.

The CDR3 region has the DNA TGTGCCAGCAGCCCCCAACGGGAGACGGCCGAGCAGTACTTC. It encodes CASSPQRETAEQYF. The chain joins TRBV6-2 or TRBV6-3 to TRBJ2-7; D may be TRBD2 (6 bases). Germline V gene data show CDR1 as MNHEY and CDR2 as SVGEGT. The CDR3 is 14 residues long. V lost 6 bases to trimming and J lost 6 bases, with 18 bases between them.